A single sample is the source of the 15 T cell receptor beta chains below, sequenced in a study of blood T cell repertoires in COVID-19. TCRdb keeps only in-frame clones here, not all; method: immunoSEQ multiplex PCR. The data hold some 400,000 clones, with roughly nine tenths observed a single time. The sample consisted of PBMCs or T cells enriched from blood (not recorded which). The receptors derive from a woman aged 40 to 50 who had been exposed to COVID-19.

In nucleotides, the CDR3 is TGCGCCAGCAGCCCCGTCCCGGGGGACAGGCCTCAGCAGTACTTC. It specifies CASSPVPGDRPQQYF. This sequence joins TRBV5-1 and TRBJ2-7, with 8 bases aligning to TRBD1. The ends lost 4 bases at V and 8 bases at J; junction bases unmatched: 14. Germline V gene lookup returns CDR1 SGHRS and CDR2 YFSETQ. This CDR3 is 15 amino acids long. Together with reference TRBV5-1 and TRBJ2-7, the CDR3 gives the full variable domain: KAGVTQTPRYLIKTRGQQVTLSCSPISGHRSVSWYQQTPGQGLQFLFEYFSETQRNKGNFPGRFSGRQFSNSRSEMNVSTLELGDSALYLCASSPVPGDRPQQYFGPGTRLTVT.

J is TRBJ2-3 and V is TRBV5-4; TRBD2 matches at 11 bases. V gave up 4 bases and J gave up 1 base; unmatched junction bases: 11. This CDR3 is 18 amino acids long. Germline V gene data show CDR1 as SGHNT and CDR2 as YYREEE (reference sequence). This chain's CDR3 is CASSTVLLLAGGTDTQYF. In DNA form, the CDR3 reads TGTGCCAGCAGCACGGTTCTTTTACTAGCGGGGGGCACAGATACGCAGTATTTT. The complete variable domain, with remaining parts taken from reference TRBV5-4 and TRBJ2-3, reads ETGVTQSPTHLIKTRGQQVTLRCSSQSGHNTVSWYQQALGQGPQFIFQYYREEENGRGNFPPRFSGLQFPNYSSELNVNALELDDSALYLCASSTVLLLAGGTDTQYFGPGTRLTVL.

CDR3 in DNA: TGTGCCAGCAGCAAAGCCCCTAGCGGGAGCGGGGAGCTGTTTTTT. Its translation: CASSKAPSGSGELFF. The chain recombines TRBV21-1 with TRBJ2-2; the table names TRBD2, a call not compared with the DNA. TRBV21-1 counts as a pseudogene. The CDR3 has 15 amino acids.

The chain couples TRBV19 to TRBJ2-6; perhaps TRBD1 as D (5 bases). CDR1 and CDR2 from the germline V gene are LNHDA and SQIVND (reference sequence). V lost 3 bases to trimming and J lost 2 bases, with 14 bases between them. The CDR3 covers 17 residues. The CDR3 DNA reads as TGTGCCAGTAGTATTGGTTTTAGACAGACTGGGGCCAACGTCCTGACTTTC. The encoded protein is CASSIGFRQTGANVLTF.

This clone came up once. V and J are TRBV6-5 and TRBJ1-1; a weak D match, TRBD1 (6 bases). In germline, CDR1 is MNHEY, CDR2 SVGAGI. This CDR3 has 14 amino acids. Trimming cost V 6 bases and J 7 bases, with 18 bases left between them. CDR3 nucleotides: TGTGCCAGCAGAAGGACAGAACCTGAACGTGAAGCTTTCTTT. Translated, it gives CASRRTEPEREAFF.

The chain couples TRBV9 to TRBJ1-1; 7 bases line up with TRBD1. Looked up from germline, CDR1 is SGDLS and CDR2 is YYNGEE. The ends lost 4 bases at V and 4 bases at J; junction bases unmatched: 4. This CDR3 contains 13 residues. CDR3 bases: TGTGCCAGCAGCAGGGACAGCGGCACTGAAGCTTTCTTT. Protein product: CASSRDSGTEAFF.

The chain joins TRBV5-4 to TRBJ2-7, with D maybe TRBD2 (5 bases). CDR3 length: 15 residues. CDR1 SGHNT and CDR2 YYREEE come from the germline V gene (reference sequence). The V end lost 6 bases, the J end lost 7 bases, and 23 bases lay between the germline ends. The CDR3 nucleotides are TGTGCCAGCACCAGCTTGACTATGGGAATAGGGGAGCAGTACTTC. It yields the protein CASTSLTMGIGEQYF.

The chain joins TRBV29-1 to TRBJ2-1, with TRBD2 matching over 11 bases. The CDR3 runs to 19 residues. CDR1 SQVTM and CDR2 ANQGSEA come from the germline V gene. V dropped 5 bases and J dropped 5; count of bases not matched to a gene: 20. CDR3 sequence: CSVSPHGLAGASLNNEQFF. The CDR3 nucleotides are TGCAGCGTTTCCCCACATGGACTAGCGGGCGCAAGCCTAAACAATGAGCAGTTCTTC.

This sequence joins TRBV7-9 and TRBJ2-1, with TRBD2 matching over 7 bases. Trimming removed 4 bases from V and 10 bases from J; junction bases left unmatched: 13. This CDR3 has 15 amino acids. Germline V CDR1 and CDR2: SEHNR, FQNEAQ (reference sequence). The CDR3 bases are TGTGCCAGCAGCTCCAGCGGGGCCCAATCTGGGGAGCAGTTCTTC. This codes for CASSSSGAQSGEQFF.

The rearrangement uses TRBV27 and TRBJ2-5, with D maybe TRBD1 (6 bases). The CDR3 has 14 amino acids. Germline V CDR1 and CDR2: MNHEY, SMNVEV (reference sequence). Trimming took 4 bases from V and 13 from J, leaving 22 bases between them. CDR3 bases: TGTGCCAGCAGTTATGTCAGGGGACAAGGGGATGTGTACTTC. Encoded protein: CASSYVRGQGDVYF.

The CDR3, as DNA: TGTGCCAGCAGCTCCTCCTTCACCGGGGAGCTGTTTTTT. Its protein is CASSSSFTGELFF. The rearrangement uses TRBV5-6 and TRBJ2-2; D is ambiguous. Germline CDR1 is SGHDT and CDR2 is YYEEEE. This CDR3 has 13 amino acids. V shed 3 bases and J shed 4 bases, with 7 bases lying between them.

CDR3 DNA: TGTGCCAGCAGCTTGGGGGCGGCGGGGCTAGCCAAAAACATTCAGTACTTC. As protein: CASSLGAAGLAKNIQYF. The chain links TRBV5-6 to TRBJ2-4; tentatively, D is TRBD2 (6 bases). CDR3 size: 17 residues. V gave up 0 bases and J gave up 0 bases, with 13 bases separating them. Germline V CDR1 and CDR2: SGHDT, YYEEEE.

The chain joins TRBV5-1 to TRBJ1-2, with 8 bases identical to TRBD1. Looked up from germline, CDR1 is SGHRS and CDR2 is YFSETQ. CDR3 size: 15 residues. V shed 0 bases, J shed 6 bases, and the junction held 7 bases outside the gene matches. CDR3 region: CASSLGGQEINGYTF. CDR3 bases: TGCGCCAGCAGCTTGGGGGGACAGGAAATCAATGGCTACACCTTC. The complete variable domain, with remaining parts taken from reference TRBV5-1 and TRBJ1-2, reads KAGVTQTPRYLIKTRGQQVTLSCSPISGHRSVSWYQQTPGQGLQFLFEYFSETQRNKGNFPGRFSGRQFSNSRSEMNVSTLELGDSALYLCASSLGGQEINGYTFGSGTRLTVV.

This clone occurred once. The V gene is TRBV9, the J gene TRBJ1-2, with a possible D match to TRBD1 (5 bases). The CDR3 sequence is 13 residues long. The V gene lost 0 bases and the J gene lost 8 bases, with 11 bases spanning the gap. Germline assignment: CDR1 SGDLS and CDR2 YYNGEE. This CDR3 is CASSVGAGNGYTF. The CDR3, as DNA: TGTGCCAGCAGCGTAGGGGCAGGGAACGGCTACACCTTC.

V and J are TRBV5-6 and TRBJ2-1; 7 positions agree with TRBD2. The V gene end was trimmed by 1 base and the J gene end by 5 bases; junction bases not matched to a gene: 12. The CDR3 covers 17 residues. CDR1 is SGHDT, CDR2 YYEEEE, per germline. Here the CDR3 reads CASSLPQGLGANNEQFF. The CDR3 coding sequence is TGTGCCAGCAGCTTGCCCCAAGGACTAGGGGCAAACAATGAGCAGTTCTTC.